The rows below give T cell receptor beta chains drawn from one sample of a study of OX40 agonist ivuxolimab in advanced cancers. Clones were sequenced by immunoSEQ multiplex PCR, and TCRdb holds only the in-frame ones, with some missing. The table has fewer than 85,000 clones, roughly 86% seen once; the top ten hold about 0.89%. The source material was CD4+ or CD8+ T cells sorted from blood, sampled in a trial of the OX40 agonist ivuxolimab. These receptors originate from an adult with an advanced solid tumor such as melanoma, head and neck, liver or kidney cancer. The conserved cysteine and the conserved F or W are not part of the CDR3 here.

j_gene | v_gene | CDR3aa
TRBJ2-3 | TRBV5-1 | ASSLASGNTDTQY
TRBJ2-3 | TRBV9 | ASSVAAAFGSSTDTQY
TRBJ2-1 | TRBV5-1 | ASSTQTSSHEQF
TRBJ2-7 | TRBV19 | ASSIATQAYEQY
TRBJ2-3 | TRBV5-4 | ASSPWGTDTQY
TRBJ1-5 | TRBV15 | ATSRDGWDRLRLYSNQPQH
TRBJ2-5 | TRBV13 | ASSGNGETQY
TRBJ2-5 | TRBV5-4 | ASSPVGSQETQY
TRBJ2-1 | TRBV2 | ASTRDSSDEQF
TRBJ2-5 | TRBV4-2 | ASSRQGQETQY
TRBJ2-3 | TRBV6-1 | ASNPSTDTQY
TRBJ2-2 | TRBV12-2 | ASRLAARRLAGAGELF
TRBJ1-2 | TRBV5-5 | ASSLAWGAQGYT
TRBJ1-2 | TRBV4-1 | ASSQASGSYGYT
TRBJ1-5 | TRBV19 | ASSELGTYSNQPQH
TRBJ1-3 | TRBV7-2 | ASSLQGSGNTIY
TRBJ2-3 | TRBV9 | ASSARGDTQY
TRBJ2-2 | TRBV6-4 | ASSDVYGGELF
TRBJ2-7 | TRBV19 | ASSLRPSSYEQY
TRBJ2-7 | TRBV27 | ASSRLAGTGASYEQY
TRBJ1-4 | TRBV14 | ASSPRAVNEKLF
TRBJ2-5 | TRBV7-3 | ASSLRRGETQY
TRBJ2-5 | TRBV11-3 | ASSLMSGETQY
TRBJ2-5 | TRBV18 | ASSPGTGEETQY
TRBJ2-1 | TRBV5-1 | ASSDPGTSGRHEQF
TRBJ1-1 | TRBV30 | AWTGTVNTEAF
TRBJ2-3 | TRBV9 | ASSPRDRTTDTQY
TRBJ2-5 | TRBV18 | ASSPSSGETQY
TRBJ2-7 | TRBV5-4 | ASSSGSTSSYEQY
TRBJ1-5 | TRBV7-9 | ASSSGISNQPQH
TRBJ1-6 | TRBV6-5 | ASRDRRGESPLH
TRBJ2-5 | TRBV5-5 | ASSPDSQETQY
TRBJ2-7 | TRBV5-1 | ASSLVLAGVHEQY
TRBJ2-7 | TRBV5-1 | ASSLRGGPYEQY
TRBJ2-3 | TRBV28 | ASSLRLDTQY
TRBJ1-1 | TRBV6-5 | ASKGRVRMNTEAF
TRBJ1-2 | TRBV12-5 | ASGLGADYGYT
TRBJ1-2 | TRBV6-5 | ASRPDRGHYGYT
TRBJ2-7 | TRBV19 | ASSIGTGPYEQY
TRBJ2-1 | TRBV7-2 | ASSFTLAGGPNEQF
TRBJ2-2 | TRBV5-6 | ASSRGTGWSTGELF
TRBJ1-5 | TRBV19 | ASLDRLSNQPQH
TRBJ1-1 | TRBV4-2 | ASSYRGQGTEAF
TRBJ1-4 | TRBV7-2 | ASSPQQGAELF